This T cell receptor beta chain stems from a study of post-analysis software for immune sequencing data. Study at large: Disease trajectories encompassed relapsing-remitting, secondary progressive and progressive-relapsing multiple sclerosis.

Losses at the gene ends were 4 bases for V and 3 bases for J; bases not matched to a gene: 8. The CDR3 sequence is 15 residues long. Germline CDR1 is SGHRS and CDR2 is YFSETQ. Points from the study as a whole: Same-batch preparations were strongly co-clustered by F measure. Roughly 5 TRBV segments occurring more often in patients than controls included TRBV5-6, TRBV5-1 and TRBV20-1. Compared against controls, patients with multiple sclerosis displayed significantly lower normalized Chao1 diversity.

Unique molecular identifiers had been added to the TCR beta cDNA libraries. Roughly 0.5 million cDNA molecules were obtained from about 1 to 10 million T cells. TCRdb recomputed calls from the PCR reads with MiXCR, one row per CDR3 protein. The repertoire has about 800,000 distinct CDR3 sequences, roughly 27% of them found once; the top ten carry 0.56%. For this clonotype: Its target is unknown.

The sequence derives from a girl aged 5 to 17 with multiple sclerosis. Sequenced input: blood. The rearrangement joins TRBV5-1 to TRBJ2-5; 8 bases fit TRBD1. The chain's CDR3 is CASSPPGQGEETQYF. DNA of the CDR3: TGCGCCAGCAGCCCGCCAGGACAGGGTGAAGAGACCCAGTACTTC.